This passage covers 14 T cell receptor beta chains from one sample sequenced in a study of B cell selection in AIRE deficiency (dated by TCRdb to between 2019 and 2020). To prepare the library, the immunoSEQ multiplex PCR assay was applied. TCRdb took this table from immuneACCESS and kept in-frame rearrangements with V and J called. Such tables lack part of the clones; where checked against another copy, unresolved V genes explain under half of the gap, and the rest is unexplained. The sample table contains 4,000 to 6,500 clones; only one count was recorded for approximately 87% of them. Less than 3.5% of the sample is taken by the ten largest. Regulatory T cells were sorted as CD4+CD25hiCD127low/negative cells. What was sequenced was Tregs sorted from PBMCs. The origin of the receptors is a human donor with AIRE deficiency.

The J gene is TRBJ1-5, the V gene TRBV5-1; 9 nucleotides match TRBD1. In germline, CDR1 is SGHRS, CDR2 YFSETQ. The length of the CDR3 is 16 residues. V shed 0 bases, J shed 3 bases, and the junction held 4 bases outside the gene matches. The CDR3 coding sequence is TGCGCCAGCAGCTTGGATGGGACAGGGTACAATCAGCCCCAGCATTTT. Protein sequence: CASSLDGTGYNQPQHF.

As regards this clone: An end of the junction differs from the germline gene, which may be a read error. The CDR3 is CASSLSGTYQQTQYF. The DNA for the CDR3 is TGCGCCAGCAGCTTGTCCGGGACGTACCAACAGACCCAGTACTTC. The rearrangement links TRBV5-1 to TRBJ2-5; D might be TRBD1 or TRBD2, each matching 5 bases. CDR3 length equals 15 residues. Germline CDR1 is SGHRS and CDR2 is YFSETQ.

The rearrangement joins TRBV7-8 to TRBJ2-7, with 14 bases lining up with TRBD2. V lost 5 bases, J lost 3 bases, and 9 bases stayed unmatched. The CDR3 has 17 amino acids. Per the germline V gene, CDR1 is SGHVS and CDR2 is FQNEAQ. CDR3 protein: CASSRFPGLAGVYEQYF. In DNA, the CDR3 is TGTGCCAGCAGCAGATTCCCGGGACTAGCGGGGGTCTACGAGCAGTACTTC.

Details on this clone: One end of the junction does not line up with germline, which may come from a read error. The V and J genes are TRBV7-2 and TRBJ2-6; 13 bases map to TRBD2. This CDR3 spans 15 amino acids. Germline CDR1 is SGHTA and CDR2 is FQGNSA. CDR3 region: CASSARLAGGPERSF. In DNA form, the CDR3 reads TGTGCCAGCAGCGCGCGACTAGCGGGGGGCCCTGAAAGGTCTTTC.

V gene TRBV18 combines with J gene TRBJ1-2, with 10 bases lining up with TRBD1. This CDR3 is built from 14 residues. V was clipped by 3 bases and J by 8 bases; unmatched bases: 6. Germline values: CDR1 KGHSH, CDR2 LQKENI. The CDR3 reads CASSPLDRGLGYTF. The DNA for the CDR3 is TGTGCCAGCTCACCCCTTGACAGGGGGCTAGGCTACACCTTC.

The chain combines TRBV7-9 with TRBJ2-7, with TRBD1 matching over 9 bases. The V segment lost 5 bases and the J segment 4 bases; nucleotides outside the gene matches: 9. From germline, CDR1 is SEHNR and CDR2 FQNEAQ (reference sequence). The CDR3 loop spans 15 amino acids. The CDR3 DNA follows: TGTGCCAGCAGCCTGTACCGGGACAGGGCGTACGAGCAGTACTTC. Encoded protein: CASSLYRDRAYEQYF.

V and J are TRBV28 and TRBJ1-2; D uncertain. Trimming left V 8 bases short and J 4 bases short, with 11 bases between. The CDR3 is made up of 12 amino acids. From germline, CDR1 is MDHEN and CDR2 SYDVKM. Here the CDR3 DNA reads TGTGCCAGCCGATCCTCCAGCTATGGCTACACCTTC. Protein product: CASRSSSYGYTF.

V usage is TRBV2 and J usage is TRBJ1-1, with unresolved D. The CDR3 runs 10 residues. Germline-derived CDR1 and CDR2 are SNHLY and FYNNEI. Trimming cost V 6 bases and J 10 bases, with 9 bases left between them. In DNA form, the CDR3 reads TGTGCCAGCAGGGGCAGAGTAGCTTTCTTT. Its translation: CASRGRVAFF.

The J gene is TRBJ2-5, the V gene TRBV6-1; 10 positions match TRBD1. Losses at the gene ends were 8 bases for V and 6 bases for J; bases not matched to a gene: 6. Looked up from germline, CDR1 is MNHNS and CDR2 is SASEGT. CDR3 size: 13 residues. The CDR3, as DNA: TGTGCCAGCGGGACAGGGGAGGGGAAGACCCAGTACTTC. Translation gives CASGTGEGKTQYF.

V is TRBV6-1 and J is TRBJ2-3, with a weak D call TRBD1 (5 bases). V was pared by 8 bases and J by 0 bases, with 12 bases between. The V gene's germline CDR1 is MNHNS and CDR2 SASEGT. The CDR3 runs to 14 residues. The CDR3 protein is CASLWGLSTDTQYF. CDR3 nucleotide sequence: TGTGCCAGCCTGTGGGGCCTCAGCACAGATACGCAGTATTTT.

The chain combines TRBV10-3 with TRBJ2-7; TRBD2 matches at 11 bases. The ends lost 6 bases at V and 3 bases at J; junction bases unmatched: 1. In germline, CDR1 is ENHRY, CDR2 SYGVKD. The CDR3 sequence is 13 residues long. The CDR3 loop reads CAIRTSGVYEQYF. The CDR3 DNA is TGTGCCATCAGGACTAGCGGGGTCTACGAGCAGTACTTC.

The rearrangement links TRBV19 to TRBJ2-7, with 10 bases that match TRBD2. The CDR3 spans 14 residues. Germline lookup yields CDR1 LNHDA and CDR2 SQIVND (reference sequence). J lost 2 bases, V lost 2 bases, and 0 bases had no gene match. In DNA form, the CDR3 reads TGTGCCAGTAGTATAAGCGGGAGGGCCTACGAGCAGTACTTC. This gives the protein CASSISGRAYEQYF.

The gene calls are TRBV18 and TRBJ2-5; no reliable D call. CDR1 KGHSH and CDR2 LQKENI come from the germline V gene. V was shortened by 1 base and J by 2 bases, with 8 bases between the two germline ends. This CDR3 is built from 14 residues. In DNA form, the CDR3 reads TGTGCCAGCTCACCACGCGAGATACAAGAGACCCAGTACTTC. The encoded protein is CASSPREIQETQYF.

V gene TRBV2 combines with J gene TRBJ2-7, with 8 bases aligning to TRBD2. V lost 7 bases and J lost 6; bases outside the gene matches: 8. Germline V gene data show CDR1 as SNHLY and CDR2 as FYNNEI. The CDR3 covers 13 residues. The CDR3 DNA sequence: TGTGCCAGCATACGTAGCGGGAAGGGCGAGCAGTACTTC. Protein product: CASIRSGKGEQYF.